A single sample is the source of the 31 T cell receptor beta chains below, sequenced in a study of OX40 agonist ivuxolimab in advanced cancers. TCRdb's copy holds only in-frame clones and misses some; the assay was immunoSEQ multiplex PCR. The table records tens of thousands of clones, roughly 80% of them present only once. The sequencing here drew on CD4+ or CD8+ T cells sorted from blood, taken in a trial of the OX40 agonist ivuxolimab. The receptors were sampled from an adult with an advanced solid tumor such as melanoma, head and neck, liver or kidney cancer.

The chain recombines TRBV28 with TRBJ2-1; 8 nucleotides match TRBD1. Looked up from germline, CDR1 is MDHEN and CDR2 is SYDVKM. The CDR3 is made up of 14 amino acids. The ends lost 2 bases at V and 7 bases at J; junction bases unmatched: 4. DNA of the CDR3: TGTGCCAGCAGTTTAGCAGGGGGCTTGAATGAGCAGTTCTTC. Protein product: CASSLAGGLNEQFF.

The chain uses TRBV5-1 and TRBJ2-3; D is ambiguous. Trimming pared 5 bases from V and 1 base from J, leaving 8 bases between. There are 13 residues in the CDR3. CDR1 SGHRS and CDR2 YFSETQ come from the germline V gene. The CDR3 bases are TGCGCCAGCAGTAGAGAAGGCACAGATACGCAGTATTTT. As protein: CASSREGTDTQYF.

The chain uses TRBV28 and TRBJ2-6, with D perhaps matching TRBD1 (5 bases). Trimming left V 5 bases short and J 0 bases short, with 17 bases between. Per germline, CDR1 MDHEN and CDR2 SYDVKM. The CDR3 loop spans 18 amino acids. The CDR3 DNA reads as TGTGCCAGCAGTGGAAATAGTGGGGCCAGCTCTGGGGCCAACGTCCTGACTTTC. This sequence encodes CASSGNSGASSGANVLTF.

The V and J genes are TRBV11-3 and TRBJ2-5, with TRBD2 matching 13 bases. Germline V lookup: CDR1 SGHNT, CDR2 YENEEA. V was clipped by 6 bases and J by 5 bases; unmatched bases: 9. The CDR3 is 16 residues long. The CDR3 loop reads CASSHGTSGVRETQYF. The CDR3 coding sequence is TGTGCCAGCAGTCATGGGACTAGCGGGGTCCGGGAGACCCAGTACTTC. The variable domain in full, completed from reference TRBV11-3 and TRBJ2-5, reads EAGVVQSPRYKIIEKKQPVAFWCNPISGHNTLYWYLQNLGQGPELLIRYENEEAVDDSQLPKDRFSAERLKGVDSTLKIQPAELGDSAVYLCASSHGTSGVRETQYFGPGTRLLVL.

The chain recombines TRBV14 with TRBJ1-2; TRBD1 is a possible D gene (5 bases). The CDR3 runs 13 residues. Trimming took 4 bases from V and 2 from J, leaving 8 bases between them. Germline V CDR1 and CDR2: SGHDN, FVKESK. The CDR3 loop is CASSPRQNYGYTF. CDR3 in DNA: TGTGCCAGCAGCCCCCGACAGAACTATGGCTACACCTTC.

The chain combines TRBV5-5 with TRBJ1-1, with D perhaps TRBD1 (6 bases). Trimming shortened V by 4 bases and J by 1 base, and 14 bases separated the two germline ends. CDR3 length equals 15 residues. CDR1 is SGHKS, CDR2 YYEKEE, per germline (reference sequence). Here the CDR3 reads CASSPFGQKNTEAFF. Here the CDR3 DNA reads TGTGCCAGCAGCCCCTTTGGACAGAAGAACACTGAAGCTTTCTTT.

This chain links TRBV6-1 with TRBJ1-1; D gene uncertain. The CDR3 sequence is 13 residues long. In germline, CDR1 is MNHNS, CDR2 SASEGT. Between the trimmed V and J ends, which lost 2 bases and 6 bases, there was a span of 10 bases. The CDR3 DNA sequence: TGTGCCAGCAGTGAATCCGTCGGCTCTGAAGCTTTCTTT. It is translated as CASSESVGSEAFF.

The CDR3 reads CASSQVLAGAVGELFF. For the CDR3, the DNA is TGCGCCAGCAGCCAAGTACTAGCGGGAGCCGTCGGGGAGCTGTTTTTT. J is TRBJ2-2 and V is TRBV4-3; TRBD2 aligns across 11 bases. Losses at the gene ends were 1 base for V and 7 bases for J; bases not matched to a gene: 5. The CDR3 length is 16 residues. Germline CDR1 is LGHNA and CDR2 is YSLEER.

This clone was recorded once. This chain connects TRBV6-6 to TRBJ2-1; D perhaps matches TRBD1 (7 bases). Germline V gene sequence: CDR1 MNHNY, CDR2 SVGAGI (reference sequence). The CDR3 totals 13 residues. Trimming left V 6 bases short and J 2 bases short, with 8 bases between. The CDR3 loop is CASSRGAYNEQFF. The CDR3 DNA reads as TGTGCCAGCAGCAGGGGGGCCTACAATGAGCAGTTCTTC.

V and J are TRBV18 and TRBJ2-3; D is unclear. Deletions cut 3 bases from V and 5 bases from J, with 9 bases between. Germline lookup yields CDR1 KGHSH and CDR2 LQKENI. CDR3 size: 13 residues. As DNA, the CDR3 is TGTGCCAGCTCACCCTTGGGCGAAGATACGCAGTATTTT. This codes for CASSPLGEDTQYF.

The chain carries TRBV28 and TRBJ2-1; the match to TRBD2 covers 12 bases. Germline lookup yields CDR1 MDHEN and CDR2 SYDVKM. The V segment lost 5 bases and the J segment 6 bases; nucleotides outside the gene matches: 5. This CDR3 spans 15 amino acids. CDR3 residues: CASSPLAGGLNEQFF. CDR3 bases: TGTGCCAGCAGTCCTCTAGCGGGAGGGCTCAATGAGCAGTTCTTC.

The chain carries TRBV5-4 and TRBJ2-1; the match to TRBD1 covers 10 bases. The germline gives CDR1 SGHNT, CDR2 YYREEE (reference sequence). This CDR3 is built from 18 residues. J lost 0 bases, V lost 2 bases, and 8 bases had no gene match. CDR3 nucleotides: TGTGCCAGCAGCTTAGCCGGGACAGGGGCGACCTCCTACAATGAGCAGTTCTTC. The encoded protein is CASSLAGTGATSYNEQFF.

With respect to this clone: A junction end diverges from the germline sequence, so it may reflect a read error. The chain carries TRBV15 and TRBJ1-1; a possible D gene is TRBD1 (5 bases). The CDR3 totals 13 residues. Germline lookup yields CDR1 LNHNV and CDR2 YYDKDF (reference sequence). The CDR3 is CASSFGQNTEAFF. DNA for the CDR3: TGTGCCTCCAGTTTCGGACAGAACACTGAAGCTTTCTTT.

Details on this clone: This specimen includes other DNA sequences encoding the same CDR3. J is TRBJ2-7 and V is TRBV5-1; tentative D call: TRBD2 (6 bases). Trimming removed 0 bases from V and 0 bases from J, with 10 bases in between. CDR1 and CDR2 (germline): SGHRS, YFSETQ. The CDR3 has 15 amino acids. CDR3 nucleotide sequence: TGCGCCAGCAGCTTGGTCGCGGGGAGCTCCTACGAGCAGTACTTC. Protein sequence: CASSLVAGSSYEQYF.

The CDR3 DNA follows: TGTGCCAGCTCACGGACAGGGGTGAGGGAGACCCAGTACTTC. Translating it yields CASSRTGVRETQYF. The V gene is TRBV18, the J gene TRBJ2-5; 9 positions agree with TRBD1. This CDR3 has 14 amino acids. Germline loops: CDR1 KGHSH, CDR2 LQKENI. The V gene end was trimmed by 4 bases and the J gene end by 5 bases; junction bases not matched to a gene: 5.

The rearrangement joins TRBV28 to TRBJ2-5; D is possibly TRBD2 (5 bases). The CDR3 sequence is 14 residues long. V dropped 5 bases and J dropped 5 bases, with 15 bases sitting between them. The germline V gene has CDR1 MDHEN and CDR2 SYDVKM. The CDR3 DNA reads as TGTGCCAGCAGTGCTAGCCTTGGGGTGGAGACCCAGTACTTC. It specifies CASSASLGVETQYF.

The rearrangement joins TRBV7-2 to TRBJ2-7, with D possibly TRBD1 on 5 matching bases. The CDR3 contains 13 residues. CDR1 is SGHTA, CDR2 FQGNSA, per germline. V was pared by 6 bases and J by 3 bases, with 12 bases between. The CDR3 DNA is TGTGCCAGCAGACAAAATCAGGGCTACGAGCAGTACTTC. This gives the protein CASRQNQGYEQYF.

This chain connects TRBV6-5 to TRBJ1-1; 8 bases fit TRBD1. CDR3 length: 15 residues. The germline V gene encodes CDR1 MNHEY and CDR2 SVGAGI. Trimming took 6 bases from V and 0 from J; bases not matched to a gene: 6. DNA of the CDR3: TGTGCCAGCAGCCCCCGACAGGGGATGAACACTGAAGCTTTCTTT. Translated, it gives CASSPRQGMNTEAFF.

This clone was picked up a small number of times. This chain connects TRBV5-5 to TRBJ2-7, with D perhaps matching TRBD1 or TRBD2 (5 bases each). There are 15 residues in the CDR3. The germline V gene encodes CDR1 SGHKS and CDR2 YYEKEE (reference sequence). V shed 0 bases and J shed 6 bases, with 16 bases lying between them. The CDR3 spells CASSLGGARVSEQYV. In DNA, the CDR3 is TGTGCCAGCAGCTTGGGAGGGGCCAGGGTCTCCGAGCAGTACGTC.

This chain joins TRBV5-5 and TRBJ1-6; the match to TRBD1 covers 9 bases. In germline, CDR1 is SGHKS, CDR2 YYEKEE (reference sequence). V shed 3 bases, J shed 1 base, and the junction held 14 bases outside the gene matches. The CDR3 totals 20 residues. Here the CDR3 reads CASSWSLGTGFSSYNSPLHF. CDR3 DNA sequence: TGTGCCAGCAGCTGGAGCCTAGGGACAGGGTTTTCGTCCTATAATTCACCCCTCCACTTT.

V is TRBV15 and J is TRBJ1-2; D unresolved. The CDR3 has 12 amino acids. Trimming took off 0 bases at V and 14 bases at J, with 13 bases between the two ends. Germline V CDR1 and CDR2: LNHNV, YYDKDF (reference sequence). The chain's CDR3 is CATSRDGLAITF. Here the CDR3 DNA reads TGTGCCACCAGCAGAGATGGCTTGGCTATTACCTTC. The variable domain in full, with the rest retrieved from reference TRBV15 and TRBJ1-2, is DAMVIQNPRYQVTQFGKPVTLSCSQTLNHNVMYWYQQKSSQAPKLLFHYYDKDFNNEADTPDNFQSRRPNTSFCFLDIRSPGLGDTAMYLCATSRDGLAITFGSGTRLTVV.

This clone was seen more than once but under ten times. The CDR3, as DNA: TGTGCCACTTCCTCTACCGGGACTAGGGCAGATACGCAGTATTTT. Its protein is CATSSTGTRADTQYF. This rearrangement joins TRBV15 to TRBJ2-3, with 8 nucleotides matching TRBD2. V shed 9 bases and J 4 bases; nucleotides not matched to a gene: 12. This CDR3 contains 15 residues. The germline V gene has CDR1 LNHNV and CDR2 YYDKDF (reference sequence). The whole variable domain, filled in from reference TRBV15 and TRBJ2-3, reads DAMVIQNPRYQVTQFGKPVTLSCSQTLNHNVMYWYQQKSSQAPKLLFHYYDKDFNNEADTPDNFQSRRPNTSFCFLDIRSPGLGDTAMYLCATSSTGTRADTQYFGPGTRLTVL.

The table lists this clone with a count of one. The rearrangement links TRBV18 to TRBJ1-6; a possible D gene is TRBD1 (5 bases). The V and J ends lost 3 bases and 8 bases respectively, with 11 bases between them. Per the germline V gene, CDR1 is KGHSH and CDR2 is LQKENI. The CDR3 is 14 amino acids. CDR3 bases: TGTGCCAGCTCACCGAGGCAGGGTGATTCACCCCTCCACTTT. Its protein is CASSPRQGDSPLHF.

The rearrangement uses TRBV7-8 and TRBJ1-5, with D perhaps TRBD1 (5 bases). CDR3 size: 15 residues. V lost 5 bases and J lost 6, with 17 bases in between. CDR1 is SGHVS, CDR2 FQNEAQ, per germline. This chain's CDR3 is CASSERRDLGQPQHF. CDR3 nucleotide sequence: TGTGCCAGCAGCGAACGCAGGGATTTGGGTCAGCCCCAGCATTTT.

CDR3 in DNA: TGCGCCAGTGACTACACACTCTCCTACGAGCAGTACTTC. It specifies CASDYTLSYEQYF. The rearrangement links TRBV10-1 to TRBJ2-7; tentative D call: TRBD2 (5 bases). This CDR3 has 13 residues. CDR1 and CDR2 from the germline V gene are WNHNN and SYGVQD (reference sequence). V lost 9 bases to trimming and J lost 0 bases, with 12 bases between them.

This chain uses TRBV5-6 with TRBJ2-2, with TRBD1 identical over 11 bases. After removal of 3 bases from V and 7 bases from J, the junction contained 5 bases not matched to a gene. The V gene's germline CDR1 is SGHDT and CDR2 YYEEEE. The CDR3 loop spans 15 amino acids. The CDR3 DNA sequence: TGTGCCAGCAGCTCGGACAGGGGGCTCGGCGGGGAGCTGTTTTTT. Amino acids: CASSSDRGLGGELFF. Complete variable domain (other parts from reference TRBV5-6 and TRBJ2-2): DAGVTQSPTHLIKTRGQQVTLRCSPKSGHDTVSWYQQALGQGPQFIFQYYEEEERQRGNFPDRFSGHQFPNYSSELNVNALLLGDSALYLCASSSDRGLGGELFFGEGSRLTVL.

This chain connects TRBV14 to TRBJ1-2; D unresolved. V was trimmed by 5 bases and J by 3 bases, leaving 7 bases between them. CDR3 length: 12 residues. Germline CDR1 SGHDN, CDR2 FVKESK. CDR3 nucleotides: TGTGCCAGCAGCGGAGGGTACTATGGCTACACCTTC. This codes for CASSGGYYGYTF.

CDR3 sequence: CASSIGGAGGPGTQYF. DNA for the CDR3: TGCGCCAGCAGCATAGGAGGAGCGGGAGGGCCGGGTACGCAGTATTTT. The gene calls are TRBV5-1 and TRBJ2-3, with 10 bases identical to TRBD2. The V and J ends lost 4 bases and 8 bases, in that order; junction bases with no gene match: 13. Germline V CDR1 and CDR2: SGHRS, YFSETQ. This CDR3 spans 16 amino acids.

The chain uses TRBV2 and TRBJ2-2; possible D gene TRBD2, 5 bases. This CDR3 comprises 18 residues. Germline V gene sequence: CDR1 SNHLY, CDR2 FYNNEI. With 0 bases removed from V and 5 bases from J, the gap between germline ends came to 19 bases. CDR3 nucleotide sequence: TGTGCCAGCAGTGAAGCTAGGAGGACTGGGCGTGCAACCGGGGAGCTGTTTTTT. Residues: CASSEARRTGRATGELFF.

The rearrangement links TRBV5-1 to TRBJ2-3; 7 bases align to TRBD1. This CDR3 spans 15 amino acids. Per germline, CDR1 SGHRS and CDR2 YFSETQ. With 3 bases clipped from V and 1 base from J, the junction kept 5 bases outside the gene matches. CDR3 in amino acids: CASSSRTGRTDTQYF. DNA of the CDR3: TGCGCCAGCAGCTCTAGGACAGGACGCACAGATACGCAGTATTTT. Full variable domain (remainder filled in from reference TRBV5-1 and TRBJ2-3): KAGVTQTPRYLIKTRGQQVTLSCSPISGHRSVSWYQQTPGQGLQFLFEYFSETQRNKGNFPGRFSGRQFSNSRSEMNVSTLELGDSALYLCASSSRTGRTDTQYFGPGTRLTVL.

This clone was seen a handful of times. This rearrangement joins TRBV15 to TRBJ2-7, with 9 bases aligning to TRBD2. The CDR3 extends over 13 amino acids. Germline CDR1 and CDR2: LNHNV and YYDKDF (reference sequence). The V segment lost 8 bases and the J segment 5 bases; nucleotides outside the gene matches: 7. Here the CDR3 reads CATGAGGRHEQYF. The CDR3 coding sequence is TGTGCCACCGGCGCGGGAGGGAGGCACGAGCAGTACTTC. The full variable domain, rest sourced from reference TRBV15 and TRBJ2-7, is DAMVIQNPRYQVTQFGKPVTLSCSQTLNHNVMYWYQQKSSQAPKLLFHYYDKDFNNEADTPDNFQSRRPNTSFCFLDIRSPGLGDTAMYLCATGAGGRHEQYFGPGTRLTVT.